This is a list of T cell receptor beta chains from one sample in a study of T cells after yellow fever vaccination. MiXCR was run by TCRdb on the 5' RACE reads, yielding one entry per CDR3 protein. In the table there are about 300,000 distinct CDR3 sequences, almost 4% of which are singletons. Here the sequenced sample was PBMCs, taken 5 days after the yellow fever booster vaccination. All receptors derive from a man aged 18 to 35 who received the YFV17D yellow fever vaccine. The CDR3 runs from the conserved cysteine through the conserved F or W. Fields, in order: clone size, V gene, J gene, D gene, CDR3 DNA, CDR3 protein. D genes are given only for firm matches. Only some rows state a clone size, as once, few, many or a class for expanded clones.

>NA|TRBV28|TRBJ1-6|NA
TGTGCCAGCAGTTCCGCGACCCTTTATAATTCACCCCTCCACTTT
CASSSATLYNSPLHF
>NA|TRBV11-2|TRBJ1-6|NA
TGTGCCAGCAGCCCCCGGGGGCGGGATAATTCACCCCTCCACTTT
CASSPRGRDNSPLHF
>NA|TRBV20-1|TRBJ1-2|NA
TGCAGTGCGGCGGGACCGCGCACTAACTATGGCTACACCTTC
CSAAGPRTNYGYTF
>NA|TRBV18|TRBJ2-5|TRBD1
TGTGCCAGCTCACCAGAAAGACAGGGGCAGTACTTC
CASSPERQGQYF
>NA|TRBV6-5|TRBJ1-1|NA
TGTGCCAGCAGTTCTTTAAGGGGCATGAACACTGAAGCTTTCTTT
CASSSLRGMNTEAFF
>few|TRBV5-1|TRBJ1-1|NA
TGCGCCAGCAGCTTGGACCGGGGGGAAACTGAAGCTTTCTTT
CASSLDRGETEAFF
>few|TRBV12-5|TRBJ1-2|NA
TGTGCTAGTGGTTTGAGACTCACCTCTAACTATGGCTACACCTTC
CASGLRLTSNYGYTF
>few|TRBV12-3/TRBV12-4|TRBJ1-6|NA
TGTGCCAGCAGTGAGGGGTTTTCACCCCTCCACTTT
CASSEGFSPLHF
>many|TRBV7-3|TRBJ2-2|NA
TGTGCCAGCAGCTTAATCGCTAACACCGGGGAGCTGTTTTTT
CASSLIANTGELFF
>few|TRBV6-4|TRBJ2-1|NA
TGTGCCAGCAGTGTGGAGACGGCCCAGGAGCAGTTCTTC
CASSVETAQEQFF
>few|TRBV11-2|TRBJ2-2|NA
TGTGCCAGCAGCCTTATTCGGCCAAACACCGGGGAGCTGTTTTTT
CASSLIRPNTGELFF
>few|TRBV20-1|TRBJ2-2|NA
TGCAGTGCTATGAGACAGGAGAACACCGGGGAGCTGTTTTTT
CSAMRQENTGELFF
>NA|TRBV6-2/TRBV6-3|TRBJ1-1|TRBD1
TGTGCCAGCAGTTACCCGACAGGGTATGGTACTGAAGCTTTCTTT
CASSYPTGYGTEAFF
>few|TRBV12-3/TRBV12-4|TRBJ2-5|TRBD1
TGTGCCAGCAGGACCACAGGGGGGTTGGAGACCCAGTACTTC
CASRTTGGLETQYF
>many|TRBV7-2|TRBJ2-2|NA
TGTGCCAGCAGCCCGGTTTTGAACACCGGGGAGCTGTTTTTT
CASSPVLNTGELFF
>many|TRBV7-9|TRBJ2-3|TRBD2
TGTGCCAGCAGCTTGGCTAGCGGGGAAGATACGCAGTATTTT
CASSLASGEDTQYF
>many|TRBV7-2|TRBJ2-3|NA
TGTGCCACTCGAGGGCTTACTGGGACAGATACGCAGTATTTT
CATRGLTGTDTQYF
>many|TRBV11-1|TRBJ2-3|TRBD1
TGTGCCAGCAGCGCCGTTACGACAGGGCTGCCGCAGTATTTT
CASSAVTTGLPQYF
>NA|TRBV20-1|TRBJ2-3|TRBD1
TGCAGTGCTGGGAGACAGGGAACAGATACGCAGTATTTT
CSAGRQGTDTQYF
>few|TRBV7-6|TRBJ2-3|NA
TGTGCCAGCAGCTTAAGTCTCCCAGCTAGCACAGATACGCAGTATTTT
CASSLSLPASTDTQYF
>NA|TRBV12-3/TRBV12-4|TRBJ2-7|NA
TGTGCCAGCAGTTTCGGCAGGGGGGGGTACTACGAGCAGTACTTC
CASSFGRGGYYEQYF
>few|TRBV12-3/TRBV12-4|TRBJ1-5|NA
TGTGCCAGCAGTTCCGTGGGGGTTACGAATCAGCCCCAGCATTTT
CASSSVGVTNQPQHF
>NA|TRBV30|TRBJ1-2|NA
TGTGCCTGGGTCGCGGAGGCGCACTATGGCTACACCTTC
CAWVAEAHYGYTF
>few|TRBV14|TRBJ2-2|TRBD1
TGTGCCAGCAGGGACAATTCACAGGGGAGCACCGGGGAGCTGTTTTTT
CASRDNSQGSTGELFF
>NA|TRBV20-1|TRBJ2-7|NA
TGCAGTGCTTCCGGGACATTCCTCGATCATGGGCAGTACTTC
CSASGTFLDHGQYF
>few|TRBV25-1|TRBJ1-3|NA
TGTGCCAGCAGTCGGCAGGGACTGTCTGGAAACACCATATATTTT
CASSRQGLSGNTIYF
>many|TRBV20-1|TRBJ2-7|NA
TGCAGTGCTAGAGATGGGGACTGGCTCCGAGAGCAGTACTTC
CSARDGDWLREQYF
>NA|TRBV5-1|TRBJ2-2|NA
TGCGCCAGCAGCTTGAATTGGGTAGCGAACACCGGGGAGCTGTTTTTT
CASSLNWVANTGELFF
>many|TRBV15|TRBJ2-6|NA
TGTGCCACCAGCAGAGATTGGCGGGAATCTGGGGCCAACGTCCTGACTTTC
CATSRDWRESGANVLTF
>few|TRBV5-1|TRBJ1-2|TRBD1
TGCGCCAGCAGCTTGTCAGGGGGCGGCTATGGCTACACCTTC
CASSLSGGGYGYTF
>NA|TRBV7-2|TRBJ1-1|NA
TGTGCCAGCAGCTTAGGGGGGCTGGATGGTAGAGCTTTCTTT
CASSLGGLDGRAFF
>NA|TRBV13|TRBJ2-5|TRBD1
TGTGCCAGCAGCGCAAACAACGACCGGGACAGGGAGACCCAGTACTTC
CASSANNDRDRETQYF
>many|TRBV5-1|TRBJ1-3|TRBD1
TGCGCCAGCAGCCCCCGGGACAGGACCTCTGGAAACACCATATATTTT
CASSPRDRTSGNTIYF
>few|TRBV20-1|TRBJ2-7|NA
TGCAGTGCTAGAAGCGACAGGTCCTACGAGCAGTACTTC
CSARSDRSYEQYF
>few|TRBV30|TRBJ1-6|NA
TGTGCCTGGACCAAGGATAGTTCGGCACCCCTCCACTTT
CAWTKDSSAPLHF
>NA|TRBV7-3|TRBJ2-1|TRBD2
TGTGCCAGCAGCCGAACCGGGACTAGCGGGTCCTACAATGAGCAGTTCTTC
CASSRTGTSGSYNEQFF
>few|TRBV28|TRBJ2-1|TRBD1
TGTGCCACTTACCCTGAGGGGACAGGTTTACGTACTGAGCAGTTCTTC
CATYPEGTGLRTEQFF
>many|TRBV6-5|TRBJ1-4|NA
TGTGCCAGCAGGGGGATATCGACTAATGAAAAACTGTTTTTT
CASRGISTNEKLFF
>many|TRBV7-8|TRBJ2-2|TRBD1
TGTGCCAGCAGGCGGGGACAGGGAGAAACCGGGGAGCTGTTTTTT
CASRRGQGETGELFF
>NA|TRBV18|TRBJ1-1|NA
TGTGCCAGCTCACCCCTGGATCGGGGTGAAGCTTTCTTT
CASSPLDRGEAFF
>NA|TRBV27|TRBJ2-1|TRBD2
TGTGCCAGCAGTTTGTCAATAGCGGGGGGATACAATGAGCAGTTCTTC
CASSLSIAGGYNEQFF
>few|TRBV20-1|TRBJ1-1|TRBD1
TGCAGTCCTGGACAGGGAATGAACACTGAAGCTTTCTTT
CSPGQGMNTEAFF
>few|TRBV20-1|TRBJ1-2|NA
TGCAGTGCTAGAATTGGGTCACACTATGGCTACACCTTC
CSARIGSHYGYTF
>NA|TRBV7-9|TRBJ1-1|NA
TGTGCCAGCAGCTTAATGTACAGGGAGGAAGCTTTCTTT
CASSLMYREEAFF
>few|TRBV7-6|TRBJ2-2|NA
TGTGCCAGCAACCTCGGACTTTCGAACACCGGGGAGCTGTTTTTT
CASNLGLSNTGELFF
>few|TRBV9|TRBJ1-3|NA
TGTGCCAGCAGCCCCAGACAATACTACTCTGGAAACACCATATATTTT
CASSPRQYYSGNTIYF
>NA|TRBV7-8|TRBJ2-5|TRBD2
TGTGCCAGCAGCTTGGGTGGTGCTAGCGGGGGGTTAGAGACCCAGTACTTC
CASSLGGASGGLETQYF
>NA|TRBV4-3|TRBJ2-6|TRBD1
TGCGCCAGCAGCCTCCGGGACAGGGTCGGTGGGGCCAACGTCCTGACTTTC
CASSLRDRVGGANVLTF
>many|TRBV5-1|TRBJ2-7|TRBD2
TGCGCCAGCTCCCCGGGAGGTCCCTACGAGCAGTACTTC
CASSPGGPYEQYF
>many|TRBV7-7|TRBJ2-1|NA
TGTGCTAGCAGCCGGGGTGCGGATTACAATGAGCAGTTCTTC
CASSRGADYNEQFF
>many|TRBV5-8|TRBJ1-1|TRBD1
TGTGCCAGCAGCCGAGATGGGACAGTTAACACTGAAGCTTTCTTT
CASSRDGTVNTEAFF
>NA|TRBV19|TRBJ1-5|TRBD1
TGTGCCAGTACTAGGGACAGGAACAATCAGCCCCAGCATTTT
CASTRDRNNQPQHF